This record covers a single T cell receptor (beta chain). Its antigen is as yet unknown. This record comes from a study of blood T cells in healthy people across ages. Study summary: Capturing about one barcoded beta molecule per two T cells was achieved by template switching. Notes on the study in general: Diversity was higher, and naive CD4+ cells more numerous, in long-lived donors than in aged donors. A strong correlation between TCR beta diversity and naive T cell percentage was seen.

Isolation per sample recovered at least 7 million PBMCs. Trimming pared 2 bases from V and 4 bases from J, leaving 10 bases between. The CDR3 is 14 residues long. Germline V gene data show CDR1 as SGHTS and CDR2 as YDEGEE. Using a J-beta primer mix together with a sample-barcoded 5' primer, a second PCR was run for about 7 to 12 cycles. One entry per CDR3 protein, called by TCRdb with MiXCR from the 5' RACE reads. The data hold 850,000 to 1,300,000 distinct CDR3 sequences, with over 35% observed a single time. The sequencing sample was made of blood. This clonotype was obtained from a woman aged 55-70 years in good health. V is TRBV5-8 and J is TRBJ1-5; D is ambiguous. The CDR3 sequence: CASSFGSTNQPQHF. The CDR3, as DNA: TGTGCCAGCAGCTTCGGCAGCACTAATCAGCCCCAGCATTTT.